These 15 T cell receptor beta chains share one sample of origin, sequenced in a study of T cells in Graves' hyperthyroidism and ophthalmopathy. RNA transcripts provided the source from which TCR beta CDR3 regions were amplified. HTBI primers were the set used in a first-round RT-PCR of the TCR CDR3. TCRdb passed the multiplex PCR reads through MiXCR, listing each CDR3 protein once. The sample lists about 560,000 distinct CDR3 sequences; approximately 15% were seen once. The specimen was blood. The source is a woman younger than 30 with Graves' hyperthyroidism.

Ten or more counts support this clonotype. The chain's CDR3 is CASSQPGLAPRREQFF. CDR3 bases: TGTGCCAGCAGCCAACCGGGCCTAGCTCCGAGAAGGGAGCAGTTCTTC. This chain uses TRBV27 with TRBJ2-1; tentative D call: TRBD2 (5 bases). V gave up 6 bases and J gave up 10 bases, with 25 bases separating them. Germline V gene lookup returns CDR1 MNHEY and CDR2 SMNVEV (reference sequence). The CDR3 spans 16 residues.

This clonotype was counted a few times. The chain joins TRBV11-2 to TRBJ2-2; tentatively, D is TRBD1 or TRBD2 (6 bases each). The CDR3 runs 16 residues. Trimming took off 3 bases at V and 2 bases at J, with 13 bases between the two ends. The germline CDR1 and CDR2 sequences are SGHAT and FQNNGV. Written as DNA, the CDR3 is TGTGCCAGCAGCTTTGGAGGGGGTGGAAACACCGGGGAGCTGTTTTTT. Protein product: CASSFGGGGNTGELFF.

The V gene is TRBV11-2, the J gene TRBJ2-7; no clear D gene. The germline V and J ends were trimmed by 8 bases and 1 base, with 12 bases remaining between them. Germline-derived CDR1 and CDR2 are SGHAT and FQNNGV. The CDR3 spans 13 residues. The CDR3 nucleotides are TGTGCCAGCTGCCATACGGGTTCCTACGAGCAGTACTTC. Amino acid sequence: CASCHTGSYEQYF.

This clonotype was counted between two and nine times. This chain joins TRBV6-6 and TRBJ2-3; 7 bases map to TRBD1. Germline V gene sequence: CDR1 MNHNY, CDR2 SVGAGI (reference sequence). CDR3 length: 14 amino acids. The V segment lost 2 bases and the J segment 3 bases; nucleotides outside the gene matches: 2. The CDR3 region has the DNA TGTGCCAGCAGTTACCAGACAGGGACAGATACGCAGTATTTT. The encoded protein is CASSYQTGTDTQYF.

J is TRBJ1-6 and V is TRBV27, with a tentative D call TRBD1 (6 bases). V was shortened by 6 bases and J by 8 bases, with 17 bases between the two germline ends. Germline V gene lookup returns CDR1 MNHEY and CDR2 SMNVEV (reference sequence). The CDR3 is 15 residues long. The CDR3 region is CASRGWTALDSPLHF. The CDR3 DNA follows: TGTGCCAGCAGGGGCTGGACAGCATTGGATTCACCCCTCCACTTT.

In its sample, this clonotype was seen many times. The chain carries TRBV12-3 or TRBV12-4 and TRBJ1-2; a possible D gene is TRBD1 (6 bases). There are 13 residues in the CDR3. V was cut by 6 bases and J by 6 bases, with 14 bases left in between. In nucleotides, the CDR3 is TGTGCCAGCAGAAGCGTTGGGGGGCATGGCTACACCTTC. Amino acids: CASRSVGGHGYTF.

This clonotype was seen many times. The genes are TRBV29-1 and TRBJ2-1; the match to TRBD2 covers 10 bases. The V gene end was trimmed by 3 bases and the J gene end by 1 base; junction bases not matched to a gene: 3. This CDR3 spans 15 amino acids. CDR1 and CDR2 (germline): SQVTM, ANQGSEA. The CDR3 DNA is TGCAGCGTTGAGGAGACTAGCGGGTCCTACAATGAGCAGTTCTTC. It codes for CSVEETSGSYNEQFF.

This clonotype was observed at least ten times. The rearrangement links TRBV6-2 or TRBV6-3 to TRBJ2-3; 10 bases line up with TRBD2. The CDR3 spans 14 residues. After removal of 5 bases from V and 2 bases from J, the junction contained 1 base not matched to a gene. Per the germline V gene, CDR1 is MNHEY and CDR2 is SVGEGT. The CDR3 loop reads CASSSGGATDTQYF. The DNA for the CDR3 is TGTGCCAGCAGTAGCGGGGGGGCCACAGATACGCAGTATTTT.

This clonotype occurred a few times. The gene calls are TRBV24-1 and TRBJ2-3; possibly TRBD1 or TRBD2 for D (5 bases each). The V gene lost 5 bases and the J gene lost 2 bases, with 13 bases spanning the gap. The length of the CDR3 is 15 residues. Germline CDR1 reads KGHDR; CDR2 reads SFDVKD. CDR3 residues: CATSVGGRITDTQYF. The CDR3 DNA reads as TGTGCCACCAGTGTTGGGGGTCGTATCACAGATACGCAGTATTTT.

The sample holds many counts of this clonotype. V gene TRBV11-2 combines with J gene TRBJ2-3; TRBD2 matches 9 bases. Germline V gene lookup returns CDR1 SGHAT and CDR2 FQNNGV. The V gene end was trimmed by 6 bases and the J gene end by 5 bases; junction bases not matched to a gene: 0. The CDR3 has 12 amino acids. CDR3 amino acids: CASRLAGDTQYF. The CDR3 DNA follows: TGTGCCAGCAGACTAGCGGGAGATACGCAGTATTTT.

This clonotype was observed a handful of times. V gene TRBV4-3 combines with J gene TRBJ1-1; D is uncertain. Deletions cut 0 bases from V and 0 bases from J, with 8 bases between. Per the germline V gene, CDR1 is LGHNA and CDR2 is YSLEER. This CDR3 spans 15 amino acids. The DNA of the CDR3 is TGCGCCAGCAGCCAAGATCGAGGAATGAACACTGAAGCTTTCTTT. Protein sequence: CASSQDRGMNTEAFF.

The genes are TRBV6-1 and TRBJ1-5; D call uncertain. Germline CDR1 reads MNHNS; CDR2 reads SASEGT. This CDR3 has 16 amino acids. Trimming pared 2 bases from V and 0 bases from J, leaving 11 bases between. The DNA for the CDR3 is TGTGCCAGCAGTGAAAGGGCATCGTTTAGCAATCAGCCCCAGCATTTT. This gives the protein CASSERASFSNQPQHF.

The sample holds many counts of this clonotype. The gene calls are TRBV6-5 and TRBJ1-6, with D possibly TRBD1 on 5 matching bases. The CDR3 totals 18 residues. Germline lookup yields CDR1 MNHEY and CDR2 SVGAGI. Trimming took off 0 bases at V and 1 base at J, with 13 bases between the two ends. CDR3 nucleotide sequence: TGTGCCAGCAGTTACTCGAGAGGGGTGCGGTCCTATAATTCACCCCTCCACTTT. It specifies CASSYSRGVRSYNSPLHF.

This sequence joins TRBV7-2 and TRBJ2-1; 13 positions agree with TRBD2. Germline CDR1 and CDR2: SGHTA and FQGNSA. V dropped 6 bases and J dropped 6; count of bases not matched to a gene: 8. There are 16 residues in the CDR3. This CDR3 is CASRPPGLAGSNEQFF. The CDR3 DNA reads as TGTGCCAGCAGACCCCCGGGACTAGCGGGATCCAATGAGCAGTTCTTC.

The table lists this clonotype with a few counts. V gene TRBV6-1 combines with J gene TRBJ2-4, with D perhaps assigned TRBD1 or TRBD2 (5 bases each). Trimming pared 5 bases from V and 2 bases from J, leaving 16 bases between. The CDR3 spans 16 residues. Germline V CDR1 and CDR2: MNHNS, SASEGT. CDR3 bases: TGTGCCAGCAGTACGGGGCACGGTCAGTCCAAAAACATTCAGTACTTC. Translation: CASSTGHGQSKNIQYF.